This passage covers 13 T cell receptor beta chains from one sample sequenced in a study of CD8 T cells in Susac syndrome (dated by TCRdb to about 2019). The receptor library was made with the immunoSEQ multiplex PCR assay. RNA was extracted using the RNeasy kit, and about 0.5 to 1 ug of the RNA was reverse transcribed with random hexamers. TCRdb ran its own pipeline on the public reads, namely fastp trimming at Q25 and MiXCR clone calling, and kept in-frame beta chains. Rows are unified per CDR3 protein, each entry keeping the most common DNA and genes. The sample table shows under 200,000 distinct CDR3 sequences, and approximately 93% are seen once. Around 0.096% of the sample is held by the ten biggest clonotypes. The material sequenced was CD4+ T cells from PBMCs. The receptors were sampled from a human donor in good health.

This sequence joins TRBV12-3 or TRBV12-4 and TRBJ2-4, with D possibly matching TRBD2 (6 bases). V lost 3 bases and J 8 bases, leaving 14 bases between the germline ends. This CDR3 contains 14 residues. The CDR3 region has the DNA TGTGCCAGCAGTTTGCGGGACCTTGAGTACATTCAGTACTTC. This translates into CASSLRDLEYIQYF.

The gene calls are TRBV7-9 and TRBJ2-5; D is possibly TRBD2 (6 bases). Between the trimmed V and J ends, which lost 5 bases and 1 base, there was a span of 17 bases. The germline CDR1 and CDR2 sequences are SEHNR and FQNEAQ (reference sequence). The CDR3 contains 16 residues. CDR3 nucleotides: TGTGCCAGCAGCCCTTATCTGGGACTTGGCCAAGAGACCCAGTACTTC. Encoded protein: CASSPYLGLGQETQYF.

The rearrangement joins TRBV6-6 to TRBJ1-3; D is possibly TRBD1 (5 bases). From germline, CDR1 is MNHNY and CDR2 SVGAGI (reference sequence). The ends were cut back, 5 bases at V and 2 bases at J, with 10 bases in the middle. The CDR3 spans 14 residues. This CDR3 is CASSTGTPGNTIYF. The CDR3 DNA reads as TGTGCCAGCAGTACCGGGACCCCTGGAAACACCATATATTTT.

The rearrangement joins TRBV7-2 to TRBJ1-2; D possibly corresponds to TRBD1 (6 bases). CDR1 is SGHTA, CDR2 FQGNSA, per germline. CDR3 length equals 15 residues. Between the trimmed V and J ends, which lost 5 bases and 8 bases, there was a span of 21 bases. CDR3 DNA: TGTGCCAGCAGCCGACTATGGGGGCTTACGGGCGGCTACACCTTC. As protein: CASSRLWGLTGGYTF.

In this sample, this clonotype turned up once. CDR3: CSARDLLRTSGGVSSYNEQFF. DNA for the CDR3: TGCAGTGCTAGAGATCTCCTGCGGACTAGCGGGGGGGTTAGCTCCTACAATGAGCAGTTCTTC. This chain joins TRBV20-1 and TRBJ2-1, with 15 bases that match TRBD2. The CDR3 totals 21 residues. V shed 0 bases, J shed 0 bases, and the junction held 12 bases outside the gene matches. Germline values: CDR1 DFQATT, CDR2 SNEGSKA (reference sequence).

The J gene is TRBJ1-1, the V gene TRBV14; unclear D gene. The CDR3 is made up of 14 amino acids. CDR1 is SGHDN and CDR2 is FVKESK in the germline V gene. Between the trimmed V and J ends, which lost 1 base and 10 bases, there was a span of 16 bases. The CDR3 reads CASSQVGGKGVAFF. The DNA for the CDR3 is TGTGCCAGCAGCCAAGTTGGTGGGAAAGGAGTAGCTTTCTTT.

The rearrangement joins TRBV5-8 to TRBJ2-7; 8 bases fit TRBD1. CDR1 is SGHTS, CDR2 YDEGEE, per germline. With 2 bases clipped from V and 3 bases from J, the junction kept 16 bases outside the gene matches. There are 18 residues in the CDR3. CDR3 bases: TGTGCCAGCAGCTTCAACCGACAGGGGATGAAAGATTACTACGAGCAGTACTTC. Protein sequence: CASSFNRQGMKDYYEQYF. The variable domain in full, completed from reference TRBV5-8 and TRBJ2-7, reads EAGVTQSPTHLIKTRGQQATLRCSPISGHTSVYWYQQALGLGLQFLLWYDEGEERNRGNFPPRFSGRQFPNYSSELNVNALELEDSALYLCASSFNRQGMKDYYEQYFGPGTRLTVT.

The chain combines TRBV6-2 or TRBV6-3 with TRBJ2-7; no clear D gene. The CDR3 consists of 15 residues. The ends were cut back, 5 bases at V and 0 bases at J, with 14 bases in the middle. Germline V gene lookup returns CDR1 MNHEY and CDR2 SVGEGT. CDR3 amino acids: CASSPYPGDSYEQYF. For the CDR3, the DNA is TGTGCCAGCAGTCCTTATCCGGGCGACTCCTACGAGCAGTACTTC.

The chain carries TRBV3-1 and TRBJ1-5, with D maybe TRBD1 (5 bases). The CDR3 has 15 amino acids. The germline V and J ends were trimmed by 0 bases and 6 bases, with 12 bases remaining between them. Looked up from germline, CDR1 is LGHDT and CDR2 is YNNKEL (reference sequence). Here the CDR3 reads CASSQDAGVPQPQHF. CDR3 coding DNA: TGTGCCAGCAGCCAAGACGCGGGGGTTCCTCAGCCCCAGCATTTT.

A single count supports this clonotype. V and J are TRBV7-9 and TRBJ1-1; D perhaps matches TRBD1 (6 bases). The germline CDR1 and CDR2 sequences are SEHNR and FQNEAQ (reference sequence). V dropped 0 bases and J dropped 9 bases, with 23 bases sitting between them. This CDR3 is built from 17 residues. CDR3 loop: CASSLAHGGGQAPKAFF. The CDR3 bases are TGTGCCAGCAGCTTAGCACACGGAGGGGGGCAGGCCCCTAAAGCTTTCTTT. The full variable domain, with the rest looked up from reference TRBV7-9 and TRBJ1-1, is DTGVSQNPRHKITKRGQNVTFRCDPISEHNRLYWYRQTLGQGPEFLTYFQNEAQLEKSRLLSDRFSAERPKGSFSTLEIQRTEQGDSAMYLCASSLAHGGGQAPKAFFGQGTRLTVV.

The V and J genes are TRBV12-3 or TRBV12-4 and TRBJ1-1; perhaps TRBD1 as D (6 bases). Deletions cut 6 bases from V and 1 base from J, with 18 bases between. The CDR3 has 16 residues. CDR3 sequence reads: CASSLSRGQRNTEAFF. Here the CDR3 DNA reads TGTGCCAGCAGCCTATCCCGGGGGCAAAGGAACACTGAAGCTTTCTTT.

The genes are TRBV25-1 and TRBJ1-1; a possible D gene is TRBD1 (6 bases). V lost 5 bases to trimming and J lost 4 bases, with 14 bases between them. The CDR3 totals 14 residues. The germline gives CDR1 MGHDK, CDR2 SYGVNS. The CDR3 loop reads CASSPPGQSTEAFF. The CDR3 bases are TGTGCCAGCAGTCCACCTGGACAGAGCACTGAAGCTTTCTTT.

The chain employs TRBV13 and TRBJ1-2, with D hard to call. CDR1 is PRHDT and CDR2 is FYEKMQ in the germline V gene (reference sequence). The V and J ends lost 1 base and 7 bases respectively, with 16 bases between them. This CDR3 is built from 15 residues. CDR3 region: CASSLVGSSPGGYTF. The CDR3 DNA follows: TGTGCCAGCAGCTTAGTAGGCTCTTCCCCTGGTGGCTACACCTTC.